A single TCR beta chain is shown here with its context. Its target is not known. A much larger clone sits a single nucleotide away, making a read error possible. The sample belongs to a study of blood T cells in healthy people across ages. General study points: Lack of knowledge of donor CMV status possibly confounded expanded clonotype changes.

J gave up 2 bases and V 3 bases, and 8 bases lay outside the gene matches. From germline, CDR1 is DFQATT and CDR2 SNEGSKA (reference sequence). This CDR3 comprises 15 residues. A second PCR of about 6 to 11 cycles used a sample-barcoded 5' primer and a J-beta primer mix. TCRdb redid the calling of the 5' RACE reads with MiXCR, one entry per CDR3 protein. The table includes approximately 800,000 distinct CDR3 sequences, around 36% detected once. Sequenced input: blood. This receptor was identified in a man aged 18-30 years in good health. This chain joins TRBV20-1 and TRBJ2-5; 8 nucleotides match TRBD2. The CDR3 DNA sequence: TGCAGTGCTAGCCCCCAGCGGGGGCATCAAGAGACCCAGTACTTC. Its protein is CSASPQRGHQETQYF.